This T cell receptor beta chain was sequenced for a study of blood T cell repertoires in COVID-19. Per the original data handling: Amplification of reference gene primers provided the estimated nucleated cell counts. The data were produced by immunoSEQ multiplex PCR, yet TCRdb's version contains in-frame clones alone and is incomplete. The D gene and trimming were derived from the DNA, and the V and J assignments and clone size from that table. The repertoire consists of around 130,000 clones, with roughly three quarters occurring once and the leading ten covering over 7%. The V end was cut by 5 bases, the J end by 5 bases, with 10 bases between. CDR1 and CDR2 from the germline V gene are SEHNR and FQNEAQ (reference sequence). The CDR3 runs to 12 residues.

This chain uses TRBV7-9 with TRBJ2-7; D possibly uses TRBD1 or TRBD2 (5 bases each). The sequence was collected from a human donor in a cohort sampled during active COVID-19. Sequenced: peripheral blood. DNA for the CDR3: TGTGCCAGCAGCCTAGGGGAGAACGAGCAGTACTTC. It yields the protein CASSLGENEQYF.